Each of the 24 T cell receptor beta chains below was sequenced from the same sample in a study of OX40 agonist ivuxolimab in advanced cancers. Sequenced by immunoSEQ multiplex PCR; TCRdb stores in-frame clones only, minus some. The sample yields about 81,000 clones, around 80% seen once. Sequencing was performed on CD4+ or CD8+ T cells sorted from blood, taken in a trial of the OX40 agonist ivuxolimab. The receptors originated from an adult with an advanced solid tumor such as melanoma, head and neck, liver or kidney cancer.

The V gene is TRBV2, the J gene TRBJ2-5, with a tentative D call TRBD1 (5 bases). With 6 bases removed from V and 3 bases from J, the gap between germline ends came to 11 bases. There are 13 residues in the CDR3. The germline gives CDR1 SNHLY, CDR2 FYNNEI. CDR3 in amino acids: CASSPDTEETQYF. CDR3 sequence (DNA): TGTGCCAGCAGCCCGGACACTGAAGAGACCCAGTACTTC.

This chain uses TRBV7-2 with TRBJ1-5; no firm D call. Germline values: CDR1 SGHTA, CDR2 FQGNSA. Trimming pared 5 bases from V and 3 bases from J, leaving 8 bases between. The CDR3 extends over 13 amino acids. The CDR3 loop is CASSAGNNQPQHF. The CDR3 DNA follows: TGTGCCAGCAGCGCAGGAAACAATCAGCCCCAGCATTTT.

This clone occurred once. The chain has TRBV2 and TRBJ1-1, with D perhaps matching TRBD1 (6 bases). Germline V gene sequence: CDR1 SNHLY, CDR2 FYNNEI. This CDR3 region has 15 residues. Deletions cut 9 bases from V and 0 bases from J, with 17 bases between. CDR3 residues: CASRVNGQMNTEAFF. The CDR3 DNA is TGTGCCAGTCGGGTCAATGGACAGATGAACACTGAAGCTTTCTTT.

This clone has just a few counts. The rearrangement links TRBV19 to TRBJ2-7, with 8 bases fitting TRBD2. Looked up from germline, CDR1 is LNHDA and CDR2 is SQIVND (reference sequence). The CDR3 contains 17 residues. Germline trimming cut 8 bases from V and 1 base from J; bases unmatched to any gene: 16. The DNA for the CDR3 is TGTGCCAGTTGCCGAGAGGGGAGCGGGAGCGGTTCCTACGAGCAGTACTTC. Its protein is CASCREGSGSGSYEQYF. Drawing the rest from reference TRBV19 and TRBJ2-7, the complete variable domain is DGGITQSPKYLFRKEGQNVTLSCEQNLNHDAMYWYRQDPGQGLRLIYYSQIVNDFQKGDIAEGYSVSREKKESFPLTVTSAQKNPTAFYLCASCREGSGSGSYEQYFGPGTRLTVT.

This clone was seen a handful of times. The chain recombines TRBV28 with TRBJ2-1; 8 bases are shared with TRBD2. Trimming cost V 6 bases and J 2 bases; bases outside gene matches: 3. The germline V gene has CDR1 MDHEN and CDR2 SYDVKM. The CDR3 loop spans 14 amino acids. The CDR3 DNA reads as TGTGCCAGCAGGTCGACTAGCGCCTACAATGAGCAGTTCTTC. Translating it yields CASRSTSAYNEQFF. The full variable domain, rest sourced from reference TRBV28 and TRBJ2-1, is DVKVTQSSRYLVKRTGEKVFLECVQDMDHENMFWYRQDPGLGLRLIYFSYDVKMKEKGDIPEGYSVSREKKERFSLILESASTNQTSMYLCASRSTSAYNEQFFGPGTRLTVL.

The V call is TRBV2, the J call TRBJ1-1; 12 bases fit TRBD1. This CDR3 region has 14 residues. After removal of 8 bases from V and 8 bases from J, the junction contained 9 bases not matched to a gene. CDR1 is SNHLY, CDR2 FYNNEI, per germline. The CDR3 loop reads CASSIGTGGTEAFF. The CDR3 bases are TGTGCCAGCTCAATCGGGACAGGGGGCACGGAAGCTTTCTTT. Using reference TRBV2 and TRBJ1-1 for the parts outside the CDR3, the full variable domain is EPEVTQTPSHQVTQMGQEVILRCVPISNHLYFYWYRQILGQKVEFLVSFYNNEISEKSEIFDDQFSVERPDGSNFTLKIRSTKLEDSAMYFCASSIGTGGTEAFFGQGTRLTVV.

This clone has just one count. The rearrangement uses TRBV11-2 and TRBJ1-4; D ambiguous. Germline CDR1 and CDR2: SGHAT and FQNNGV. This CDR3 is 14 amino acids long. V dropped 6 bases and J dropped 5 bases, with 13 bases sitting between them. CDR3 sequence: CASSSTWANEKLFF. CDR3 nucleotides: TGTGCCAGCAGTTCAACCTGGGCGAATGAAAAACTGTTTTTT.

The chain couples TRBV14 to TRBJ2-3; a weak D match, TRBD2 (6 bases). The CDR3 is 15 amino acids. Germline V gene lookup returns CDR1 SGHDN and CDR2 FVKESK. Trimming took 2 bases from V and 0 from J, leaving 9 bases between them. CDR3: CASSQHGLSTDTQYF. CDR3 nucleotides: TGTGCCAGCAGCCAACACGGACTAAGCACAGATACGCAGTATTTT.

The genes are TRBV12-5 and TRBJ1-1; 9 nucleotides agree with TRBD1. CDR1 and CDR2 from the germline V gene are LGHNT and FRNRAP. Trimming at V came to 0 bases and at J to 6 bases, leaving 5 bases not matched to a gene. This CDR3 region has 15 residues. In nucleotides, the CDR3 is TGTGCTAGTGGTTTGGTGACAGGGGGAAAACCTGAAGCTTTCTTT. This gives the protein CASGLVTGGKPEAFF.

The V call is TRBV15, the J call TRBJ2-3; D not certain. Trimming took off 3 bases at V and 3 bases at J, with 19 bases between the two ends. This CDR3 region has 17 residues. Germline V gene lookup returns CDR1 LNHNV and CDR2 YYDKDF (reference sequence). CDR3 sequence (DNA): TGTGCCACCAGCAGTACATCGGCAGAAGAATTTACAGATACGCAGTATTTT. This encodes CATSSTSAEEFTDTQYF. The entire variable domain, with the rest obtained from reference TRBV15 and TRBJ2-3, is as follows: DAMVIQNPRYQVTQFGKPVTLSCSQTLNHNVMYWYQQKSSQAPKLLFHYYDKDFNNEADTPDNFQSRRPNTSFCFLDIRSPGLGDTAMYLCATSSTSAEEFTDTQYFGPGTRLTVL.

The chain couples TRBV7-9 to TRBJ1-2; the D gene is possibly TRBD1 (5 bases). This CDR3 region has 14 residues. V lost 5 bases to trimming and J lost 3 bases, with 13 bases between them. The germline V gene has CDR1 SEHNR and CDR2 FQNEAQ (reference sequence). CDR3 sequence: CASSPPGLDYGYTF. The CDR3, as DNA: TGTGCCAGCAGCCCTCCGGGACTGGACTATGGCTACACCTTC.

The genes are TRBV27 and TRBJ1-1; unclear D gene. Germline-derived CDR1 and CDR2 are MNHEY and SMNVEV (reference sequence). This CDR3 comprises 15 residues. The V end was cut by 6 bases, the J end by 4 bases, with 18 bases between. The CDR3, as DNA: TGTGCCAGCAGACCTTTCATGCTCGGAGTCACTGAAGCTTTCTTT. Translation: CASRPFMLGVTEAFF.

V and J are TRBV28 and TRBJ1-2, with 9 bases lining up with TRBD1. Germline V CDR1 and CDR2: MDHEN, SYDVKM. V lost 6 bases, J lost 6 bases, and 8 bases stayed unmatched. The CDR3 loop spans 14 amino acids. CDR3 in DNA: TGTGCCAGCAGACCACAGGGGGCGGAGAATGGCTACACCTTC. This encodes CASRPQGAENGYTF.

This clone has a single count. The V gene is TRBV7-9, the J gene TRBJ2-1, with D unresolved. The CDR3 contains 13 residues. Looked up from germline, CDR1 is SEHNR and CDR2 is FQNEAQ (reference sequence). Trimming removed 4 bases from V and 0 bases from J, with 4 bases in between. The CDR3 nucleotides read TGTGCCAGCAGCTCCAGCTCCTACAATGAGCAGTTCTTC. Translated, it gives CASSSSSYNEQFF.

The chain employs TRBV4-1 and TRBJ2-1; the D is unclear. Deletions cut 0 bases from V and 4 bases from J, with 4 bases between. This CDR3 contains 13 residues. The germline gives CDR1 MGHRA, CDR2 YSYEKL. The CDR3 loop reads CASSQDPYNEQFF. For the CDR3, the DNA is TGCGCCAGCAGCCAAGATCCGTACAATGAGCAGTTCTTC.

The chain has TRBV6-5 and TRBJ1-1, with D uncertain. Germline V gene data show CDR1 as MNHEY and CDR2 as SVGAGI. The germline V and J ends were trimmed by 5 bases and 1 base, with 8 bases remaining between them. The CDR3 spans 13 residues. DNA of the CDR3: TGTGCCAGCAGTCCTGGTGCGAACACTGAAGCTTTCTTT. Translation: CASSPGANTEAFF.

This chain joins TRBV19 and TRBJ2-1; the match to TRBD1 covers 8 bases. Germline trimming cut 3 bases from V and 0 bases from J; bases unmatched to any gene: 10. The length of the CDR3 is 18 residues. The germline V gene has CDR1 LNHDA and CDR2 SQIVND (reference sequence). As DNA, the CDR3 is TGTGCCAGTAGTATCCTAGGACAGGGACAGTACTCCTACAATGAGCAGTTCTTC. Amino acid sequence: CASSILGQGQYSYNEQFF. Using reference TRBV19 and TRBJ2-1 for the parts outside the CDR3, the full variable domain is DGGITQSPKYLFRKEGQNVTLSCEQNLNHDAMYWYRQDPGQGLRLIYYSQIVNDFQKGDIAEGYSVSREKKESFPLTVTSAQKNPTAFYLCASSILGQGQYSYNEQFFGPGTRLTVL.

This chain links TRBV7-9 with TRBJ2-4; TRBD1 might be the D (5 bases). The ends were cut back, 5 bases at V and 1 base at J, with 12 bases in the middle. Germline V gives CDR1 SEHNR, CDR2 FQNEAQ (reference sequence). The CDR3 extends over 15 amino acids. CDR3 region: CASSPQTVAKNIQYF. DNA for the CDR3: TGTGCCAGCAGCCCGCAGACAGTTGCCAAAAACATTCAGTACTTC.

V and J are TRBV28 and TRBJ2-7, with 8 positions matching TRBD2. The ends lost 3 bases at V and 2 bases at J; junction bases unmatched: 12. The CDR3 has 17 residues. Germline assignment: CDR1 MDHEN and CDR2 SYDVKM. DNA for the CDR3: TGTGCCAGCAGTTTCGGGGGTAGCGGGGCGGTTACCTACGAGCAGTACTTC. Translation gives CASSFGGSGAVTYEQYF.

The chain has TRBV4-2 and TRBJ2-3; TRBD2 matches at 9 bases. The CDR3 length is 18 residues. Trimming took 1 base from V and 2 from J; bases not matched to a gene: 10. Germline-derived CDR1 and CDR2 are LGHNA and YNFKEQ. CDR3 nucleotides: TGTGCCAGCAGCCAAGTAATGTCTAGCGGGGCCCTCACAGATACGCAGTATTTT. Translation: CASSQVMSSGALTDTQYF.

The V call is TRBV19, the J call TRBJ2-3; either TRBD1 or TRBD2 may supply D (5 bases each). Trimming shortened V by 6 bases and J by 4 bases, and 14 bases separated the two germline ends. Germline lookup yields CDR1 LNHDA and CDR2 SQIVND (reference sequence). The CDR3 length is 14 residues. CDR3 in amino acids: CASSTGLVSDTQYF. CDR3 coding DNA: TGTGCCAGTAGCACAGGACTCGTGTCAGATACGCAGTATTTT.

CDR3 DNA: TGTGCCAGCAGTGGTGGACAGGGAGGTGGGGAGACCCAGTACTTC. The encoded protein is CASSGGQGGGETQYF. The chain combines TRBV28 with TRBJ2-5; 8 bases agree with TRBD1. V was clipped by 5 bases and J by 5 bases; unmatched bases: 10. CDR3 length equals 15 residues. Looked up from germline, CDR1 is MDHEN and CDR2 is SYDVKM.

CDR3 coding DNA: TGTGCCAGCAGTGAAGGTGGGGCGGGACTAGCGGAGTGGGAGACCCAGTACTTC. Its protein product is CASSEGGAGLAEWETQYF. The chain joins TRBV2 to TRBJ2-5; TRBD2 matches at 11 bases. V was clipped by 1 base and J by 5 bases; unmatched bases: 12. Germline V gives CDR1 SNHLY, CDR2 FYNNEI. The CDR3 has 18 residues.

The chain couples TRBV10-1 to TRBJ1-2; D is unclear. CDR3 size: 14 residues. The germline CDR1 and CDR2 sequences are WNHNN and SYGVQD (reference sequence). Between the trimmed V and J ends, which lost 10 bases and 8 bases, there was a span of 23 bases. In nucleotides, the CDR3 is TGCGCCATTGCCCCCGGCAGGCCGTTTAGGGGCTACACCTTC. Protein: CAIAPGRPFRGYTF.